This is a list of T cell receptor beta chains from one sample in a study of blood T cell repertoires in COVID-19. Produced via immunoSEQ multiplex PCR; TCRdb's table is partial and in-frame only. The table lists under 550,000 clones, about 90% of them singletons, with 0.7% to 0.85% in the top ten. Sequencing input: peripheral blood. Receptors originate from a man between 18 and 35 years old with COVID-19, enrolled during active disease. The CDR3 runs from the conserved cysteine through the conserved F or W. A D gene is named only where the DNA matches it firmly. Clone size is given for some rows only: seen once, a few or many times, or a class if the clone is expanded.

once,TRBV7-9,.,TRBJ1-3,18,TGTGCCAGCAGCCCGGTTGGGGGCCGGATAAGCTCTGGAAACACCATATATTTT,CASSPVGGRISSGNTIYF
.,TRBV10-1,TRBD1,TRBJ1-1,17,TGCGCCAGCGGGACAGGGGGCGATTGCCGGATTCGAACTGAAGCTTTCTTT,CASGTGGDCRIRTEAFF
.,TRBV7-6,TRBD2,TRBJ2-1,15,TGTGCCAGCAGCTTAAGCGGGGGCCAATACAATGAGCAGTTCTTC,CASSLSGGQYNEQFF
.,TRBV7-9,TRBD1,TRBJ1-6,14,TGTGCCAGCAGCTTATACAGGGGGAATTCACCCCTCCACTTT,CASSLYRGNSPLHF
.,TRBV5-6,TRBD1,TRBJ1-6,14,TGTGCCAGCAGTAGGGACAGGGGCGCGGCACCCCTCCACTTT,CASSRDRGAAPLHF
.,TRBV5-1,TRBD2,TRBJ2-7,15,TGCGCCAGCAGCTTGACTAGCGGGCCCCTCTACGAGCAGTACTTC,CASSLTSGPLYEQYF
.,TRBV7-9,.,TRBJ2-2,16,TGTGCCAGCAGCCGTACCCCAAGCGAGAACACCGGGGAGCTGTTTTTT,CASSRTPSENTGELFF
.,TRBV5-4,.,TRBJ2-2,12,TGTGCCAGCAGCCCGGGAGCCGGGGAGCTGTTTTTT,CASSPGAGELFF
.,TRBV27,.,TRBJ2-2,14,TGTGCCAGCAGTCTTACAGGGCTCACCGGGGAGCTGTTTTTT,CASSLTGLTGELFF
.,TRBV19,TRBD2,TRBJ2-3,19,TGTGCCAGTAGTGCCTACGCTAGCGGGGATGAACCTAGCACAGATACGCAGTATTTT,CASSAYASGDEPSTDTQYF
.,TRBV5-5,TRBD2,TRBJ2-1,15,TGTGCCAGCAGCTTGGGACTAGCGGGGGGGAATGAGCAGTTCTTC,CASSLGLAGGNEQFF
once,TRBV13,.,TRBJ1-4,13,TGTGCCAGCAGCTTAGTACACAGAGAAAAACTGTTTTTT,CASSLVHREKLFF
.,TRBV19,TRBD1,TRBJ2-3,17,TGTGCCAGTAGTATAGGTACCGGGACAGCGCGCACAGATACGCAGTATTTT,CASSIGTGTARTDTQYF
.,TRBV11-2,TRBD1,TRBJ2-6,18,TGTGCCAGCACCTCCTTGACAGGGGTTTTCTCTGGGGCCAACGTCCTGACTTTC,CASTSLTGVFSGANVLTF
.,TRBV24-1,TRBD2,TRBJ2-2,18,TGTGCCACCAGTGATTATCGGCCTAGCGGGAGGGCTCCCGGGGAGCTGTTTTTT,CATSDYRPSGRAPGELFF
.,TRBV3-1/TRBV3-2,.,TRBJ1-2,14,TGTGCCAGCAGCCAAGGACAGCCTAACTATGGCTACACCTTC,CASSQGQPNYGYTF
.,TRBV7-9,.,TRBJ2-7,14,TGTGCCAGCAGCTCCGTGGACAGAGACTACGAGCAGTACTTC,CASSSVDRDYEQYF
.,TRBV7-9,TRBD1,TRBJ2-1,15,TGTGCCAGCAGTCCCAGGACAGGGGCCGACAATGAGCAGTTCTTC,CASSPRTGADNEQFF
.,TRBV28,TRBD2,TRBJ2-1,16,TGTGCCAGCAGTTCCCAAGCGGGGGGTTCCTACAATGAGCAGTTCTTC,CASSSQAGGSYNEQFF
.,TRBV7-2,.,TRBJ2-7,18,TGTGCCAGCAGTGTTAACGGGGGACGAATTAGGAGCTCCTACGAGCAGTACTTC,CASSVNGGRIRSSYEQYF
.,TRBV3-1/TRBV3-2,TRBD1,TRBJ1-6,15,TGTGCCAGCAGTCTGGGGACAGGGGGAAATTCACCCCTCCACTTT,CASSLGTGGNSPLHF
.,TRBV9,.,TRBJ2-3,15,TGTGCCAGCAGCGTAGCGGGAACTAGCACAGATACGCAGTATTTT,CASSVAGTSTDTQYF
.,TRBV21-1,.,TRBJ1-3,14,TGTGCCAGCACCCCGGGACAGGCTCTAGACACCATATATTTT,CASTPGQALDTIYF
.,TRBV2,.,TRBJ2-1,14,TGTGCCAGCAGATGGAGGGGTGAGGACAATGAGCAGTTCTTC,CASRWRGEDNEQFF
.,TRBV5-6,.,TRBJ2-2,14,TGTGCCAGCAGCTTAATCGGGGGAACCGGGGAGCTGTTTTTT,CASSLIGGTGELFF
.,TRBV30,TRBD1,TRBJ1-2,16,TGTGCCTGGAGTCCATTTACAGGGGTGGCCTACTATGGCTACACCTTC,CAWSPFTGVAYYGYTF
.,TRBV19,TRBD1,TRBJ2-4,16,TGTGCCAGTAGTATAAGTCCGACAGGGGACAAAAACATTCAGTACTTC,CASSISPTGDKNIQYF
many,TRBV7-3,.,TRBJ1-1,13,TGTGCCAGCAGCTTAACCCCCCTCACTGAAGCTTTCTTT,CASSLTPLTEAFF
once,TRBV12-5,.,TRBJ1-2,18,TGTGCTAGTGGTTTTTTATCGTTTGAGGAGACTATTAACTATGGCTACACCTTC,CASGFLSFEETINYGYTF
.,TRBV9,TRBD1,TRBJ2-7,15,TGTGCCAGCAGCGTAGAGAACAGGGGGTTCGACGAGCAGTACTTC,CASSVENRGFDEQYF
.,TRBV3-1/TRBV3-2,.,TRBJ1-1,13,TGTGCCAGCAGCCTGGGGGGTAACACTGAAGCTTTCTTT,CASSLGGNTEAFF
.,TRBV11-2,TRBD1,TRBJ1-4,17,TGTGCCAGCAGCTTACCACCGGGACAGGTTTGGAATGAAAAACTGTTTTTT,CASSLPPGQVWNEKLFF
.,TRBV21-1,.,TRBJ1-5,13,TGTGCCAGCAGTACAGGGCCCCATCAGCCCCAGCATTTT,CASSTGPHQPQHF